This T cell receptor beta chain derives from a study of CD8+ T cells in alopecia areata. Across the study: Tofacitinib administration to treated patients was oral, at 5 to 10 mg twice daily. General study points: Normal scalp showed lower clonality than lesional scalp, especially alopecia totalis/universalis. Scalp clonality and expanded CD8+ clones among the top 100 showed significant decreases with tofacitinib.

Stated treatment: oral pan-JAK inhibitor, 5-10 mg twice daily. Researchers gathered lesional scalp punch biopsies and peripheral blood from patients with alopecia areata. As regards this clone: Its antigen remains unknown.

The CDR3 sequence is 13 residues long. The V gene lost 4 bases and the J gene lost 5 bases, with 11 bases spanning the gap. The germline CDR1 and CDR2 sequences are SNHLY and FYNNEI. RNA extraction and reverse transcription yielded cDNA as sequencing template. Here immunoSEQ multiplex PCR was the method, and the copy in TCRdb shows in-frame clones only, minus some. This table has approximately 200,000 clones, 55% to 70% appearing once. The rearrangement joins TRBV2 to TRBJ2-5; possibly TRBD2 for D (6 bases). The source was CD4+ T cells sorted from blood, collected at week 4, from a patient treated with tofacitinib. This TCR came from a human donor with alopecia areata. The CDR3 sequence is CASSADLAETQYF. For the CDR3, the DNA is TGTGCCAGCAGTGCGGACCTAGCGGAGACCCAGTACTTC.